The 11 T cell receptor beta chains below all came from one sample that was sequenced in a study of OX40 agonist ivuxolimab in advanced cancers. TCRdb's copy holds only in-frame clones and misses some; the assay was immunoSEQ multiplex PCR. This sample has more than 30,000 clones; 89% occur once, and the top ten carry 7% to 10%. The sample here was CD4+ or CD8+ T cells sorted from blood, taken in a trial of the OX40 agonist ivuxolimab. Receptor source: an adult with an advanced solid tumor such as melanoma, head and neck, liver or kidney cancer.

Details on this clone: A read error may account for a junction end that differs from germline. The chain combines TRBV7-7 with TRBJ2-7, with D unclear. The CDR3 loop spans 12 amino acids. Germline assignment: CDR1 SSHAT and CDR2 FNYEAQ (reference sequence). In DNA form, the CDR3 reads TGTGCTAGCAGCTTATCTGGGGACGAGCAGTACTTC. Residues: CASSLSGDEQYF. The variable domain in full, with the rest retrieved from reference TRBV7-7 and TRBJ2-7, is GAGVSQSPRYKVTKRGQDVTLRCDPISSHATLYWYQQALGQGPEFLTYFNYEAQPDKSGLPSDRFSAERPEGSISTLTIQRTEQRDSAMYRCASSLSGDEQYFGPGTRLTVT.

The chain combines TRBV19 with TRBJ1-5; D unresolved. There are 15 residues in the CDR3. Trimming shortened V by 5 bases and J by 0 bases, and 11 bases separated the two germline ends. Germline V gene sequence: CDR1 LNHDA, CDR2 SQIVND (reference sequence). CDR3 residues: CASSGGLSSNQPQHF. The CDR3 DNA reads as TGTGCCAGTAGTGGAGGACTGTCTAGCAATCAGCCCCAGCATTTT.

The gene calls are TRBV9 and TRBJ2-5, with TRBD2 identical over 12 bases. CDR1 and CDR2 from the germline V gene are SGDLS and YYNGEE. Trimming cost V 1 base and J 3 bases; bases outside gene matches: 10. The CDR3 extends over 18 amino acids. CDR3 nucleotides: TGTGCCAGCAGCGTAACCCCCTCAGGACTAGCGGGGAAAGAGACCCAGTACTTC. This gives the protein CASSVTPSGLAGKETQYF.

The chain combines TRBV7-6 with TRBJ1-6; D remains ambiguous. V was pared by 4 bases and J by 6 bases, with 7 bases between. The V gene's germline CDR1 is SGHVS and CDR2 FNYEAQ. CDR3 length equals 13 residues. CDR3 coding DNA: TGTGCCAGCAGCTCGAACATTAATTCACCCCTCCACTTT. Amino acid sequence: CASSSNINSPLHF. The full variable domain, with the rest looked up from reference TRBV7-6 and TRBJ1-6, is GAGVSQSPRYKVTKRGQDVALRCDPISGHVSLYWYRQALGQGPEFLTYFNYEAQQDKSGLPNDRFSAERPEGSISTLTIQRTEQRDSAMYRCASSSNINSPLHFGNGTRLTVT.

This chain joins TRBV5-6 and TRBJ2-1; D might be TRBD1 or TRBD2, each matching 5 bases. The CDR3 runs 14 residues. V was trimmed by 3 bases and J by 5 bases, leaving 12 bases between them. The germline CDR1 and CDR2 sequences are SGHDT and YYEEEE. Written as DNA, the CDR3 is TGTGCCAGCAGCTCGAGCCGAGGGGACAATGAGCAGTTCTTC. Protein product: CASSSSRGDNEQFF.

In the case of this clone: This sample includes further DNA sequences coding for the same CDR3. The chain is built from TRBV6-5 and TRBJ1-2; unclear D gene. V was pared by 1 base and J by 4 bases, with 7 bases between. Germline V CDR1 and CDR2: MNHEY, SVGAGI. CDR3 size: 13 residues. For the CDR3, the DNA is TGTGCCAGCAGTTACTTCGAAGGCTATGGCTACACCTTC. This translates into CASSYFEGYGYTF.

The chain combines TRBV6-5 with TRBJ2-3, with D possibly matching TRBD1 (6 bases). The CDR3 extends over 14 amino acids. Trimming stripped 6 bases from V and 3 bases from J, with 13 bases between. Germline V gene lookup returns CDR1 MNHEY and CDR2 SVGAGI. The CDR3 spells CASRNQGRTDTQYF. In DNA form, the CDR3 reads TGTGCCAGCAGAAATCAGGGGAGAACAGATACGCAGTATTTT.

Comment on this clone: The same CDR3 can be traced to other DNA sequences in this sample. This sequence joins TRBV5-1 and TRBJ2-7; 10 bases map to TRBD1. V shed 2 bases and J 4 bases; nucleotides not matched to a gene: 6. CDR3 length equals 15 residues. CDR1 and CDR2 from the germline V gene are SGHRS and YFSETQ. CDR3 residues: CASSLAGTGEYEQYF. CDR3 bases: TGCGCCAGCAGCTTAGCCGGGACAGGGGAGTACGAGCAGTACTTC.

The chain combines TRBV9 with TRBJ1-1, with D perhaps matching TRBD1 (5 bases). Germline CDR1 and CDR2: SGDLS and YYNGEE. The length of the CDR3 is 13 residues. Deletions cut 3 bases from V and 4 bases from J, with 10 bases between. CDR3 sequence reads: CASSESGGTEAFF. The CDR3 nucleotides are TGTGCCAGCAGCGAGTCTGGGGGCACTGAAGCTTTCTTT.

This chain links TRBV28 with TRBJ2-7; TRBD1 matches 10 bases. The length of the CDR3 is 18 residues. Germline V gene sequence: CDR1 MDHEN, CDR2 SYDVKM. The junction had 14 bases not matched to a gene; V was cut back by 3 bases and J by 3 bases. In DNA form, the CDR3 reads TGTGCCAGCAGTTTTCATGATTTATGGGGACAGGGGAACTACGAGCAGTACTTC. It encodes CASSFHDLWGQGNYEQYF.

The V gene is TRBV7-2, the J gene TRBJ2-3; 9 nucleotides agree with TRBD2. V trimming: 5 bases; J trimming: 4 bases; junction bases outside the gene matches: 1. This CDR3 is 13 amino acids long. Germline lookup yields CDR1 SGHTA and CDR2 FQGNSA. The CDR3 protein is CASSASGADTQYF. The CDR3 nucleotides read TGTGCCAGCAGCGCTAGCGGGGCAGATACGCAGTATTTT.